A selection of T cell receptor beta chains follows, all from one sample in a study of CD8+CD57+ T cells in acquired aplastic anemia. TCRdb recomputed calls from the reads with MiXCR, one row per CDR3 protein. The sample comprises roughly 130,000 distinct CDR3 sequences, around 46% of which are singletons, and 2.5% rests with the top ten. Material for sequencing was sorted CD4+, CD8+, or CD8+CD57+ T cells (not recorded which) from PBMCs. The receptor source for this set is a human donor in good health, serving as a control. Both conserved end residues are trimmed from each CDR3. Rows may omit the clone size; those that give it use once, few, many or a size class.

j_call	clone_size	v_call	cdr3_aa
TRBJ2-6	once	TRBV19	ASSIGVSGANVLT
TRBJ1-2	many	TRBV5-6	ASSLGGPGQVNYGYT
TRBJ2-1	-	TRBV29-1	SVGDLDRSEQF
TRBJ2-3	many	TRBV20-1	SAVPSSGGADTQY
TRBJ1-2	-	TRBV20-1	SARDPAGTVYGYT
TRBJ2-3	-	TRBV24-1	ATSETGTSRADTQY
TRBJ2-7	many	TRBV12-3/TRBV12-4	ASSRRTGASYEQY
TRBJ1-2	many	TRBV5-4	ASSPKPDRIHGYT
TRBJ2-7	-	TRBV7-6	ASSLAGAHEQY
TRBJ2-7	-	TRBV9	ASSGTSGGPYEQY
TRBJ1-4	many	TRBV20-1	SARDPRQGGTNEKLF
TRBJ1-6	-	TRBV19	ASSPRQWNSPLH
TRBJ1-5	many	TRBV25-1	ASLGGRRQGVGFDNQPQH
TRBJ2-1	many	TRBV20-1	SAPRGQGASNEQF
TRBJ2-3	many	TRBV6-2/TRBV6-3	ASTPGVGGTDTQY